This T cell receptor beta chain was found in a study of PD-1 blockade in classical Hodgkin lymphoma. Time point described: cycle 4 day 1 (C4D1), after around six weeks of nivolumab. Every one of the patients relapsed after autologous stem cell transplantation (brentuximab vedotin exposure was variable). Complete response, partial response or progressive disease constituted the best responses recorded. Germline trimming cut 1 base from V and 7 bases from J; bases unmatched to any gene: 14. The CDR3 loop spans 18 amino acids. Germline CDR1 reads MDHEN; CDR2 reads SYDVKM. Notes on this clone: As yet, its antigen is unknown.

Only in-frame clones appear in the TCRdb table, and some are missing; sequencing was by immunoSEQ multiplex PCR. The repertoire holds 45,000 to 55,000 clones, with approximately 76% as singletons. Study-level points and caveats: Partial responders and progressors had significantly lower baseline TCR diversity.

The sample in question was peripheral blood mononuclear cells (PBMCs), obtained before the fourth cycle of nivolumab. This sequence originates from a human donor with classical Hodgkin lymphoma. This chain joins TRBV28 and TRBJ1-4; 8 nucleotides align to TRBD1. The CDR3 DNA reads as TGTGCCAGCAGTTTATTAGGACAGGGTTGGAAGGAAAGTGAAAAACTGTTTTTT. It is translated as CASSLLGQGWKESEKLFF.